The entry that follows covers one T cell receptor (beta chain) sequence. Its antigen is still unknown. The data stem from a study of T cell repertoires and HLA-DP antigens. Germline assignment: CDR1 LGHNA and CDR2 YSLEER. CDR3 size: 16 residues. The ends were cut back, 2 bases at V and 11 bases at J, with 22 bases in the middle. The study's findings and limits: Previously undetected clones averaged approximately 35% and 51% against the two alleles respectively.

Generated by immunoSEQ multiplex PCR, the TCRdb table keeps only in-frame clones and is missing some. The sample has about 89,000 clones; about 89% are singletons. V usage is TRBV4-3 and J usage is TRBJ2-1, with D perhaps matching TRBD2 (6 bases). Sequences were obtained from CD4+ T cells from PBMCs. The receptor was derived from a man aged 45-65 years in good health and CMV-seronegative. The CDR3 bases are TGCGCCAGCAGCCAATTCTCCCCCGGGGGAGCGGGTCAGCAGTTCTTC. Amino acids: CASSQFSPGGAGQQFF.